Presented here are 11 T cell receptor beta chains from one specimen sequenced in a study of T cells in Graves' hyperthyroidism and ophthalmopathy. TCR beta CDR3 sequences were amplified from RNA transcripts. Carried out on the TCR CDR3, a first-round RT-PCR used the HTBI primer set. TCRdb ran MiXCR on the multiplex PCR reads and lists one entry per CDR3 protein. The sample consists of approximately 300,000 distinct CDR3 sequences, over 15% of them appearing once. The sample taken for sequencing was blood. These receptors all come from a woman aged 60-75 years with Graves' ophthalmopathy.

This clonotype showed up many times. V is TRBV18 and J is TRBJ2-1, with D possibly being TRBD1 or TRBD2 (6 bases each). Trimming pared 2 bases from V and 0 bases from J, leaving 11 bases between. The germline CDR1 and CDR2 sequences are KGHSH and LQKENI. The CDR3 extends over 16 amino acids. CDR3 sequence reads: CASSPWGATSYNEQFF. For the CDR3, the DNA is TGTGCCAGCTCACCATGGGGGGCTACCTCCTACAATGAGCAGTTCTTC.

The chain uses TRBV30 and TRBJ1-5, with 10 nucleotides matching TRBD1. This CDR3 has 17 residues. Germline-derived CDR1 and CDR2 are GTSNPN and SVGIG (reference sequence). V lost 3 bases and J lost 1; bases outside the gene matches: 9. CDR3 sequence: CAWSSGTGEGSNQPQHF. In DNA, the CDR3 is TGTGCCTGGAGCTCCGGGACAGGGGAAGGAAGCAATCAGCCCCAGCATTTT. Full variable domain (remainder filled in from reference TRBV30 and TRBJ1-5): SQTIHQWPATLVQPVGSPLSLECTVEGTSNPNLYWYRQAAGRGLQLLFYSVGIGQISSEVPQNLSASRPQDRQFILSSKKLLLSDSGFYLCAWSSGTGEGSNQPQHFGDGTRLSIL.

This clonotype was counted at least ten times. V and J are TRBV7-2 and TRBJ1-6; D gene ambiguous. Germline assignment: CDR1 SGHTA and CDR2 FQGNSA. V lost 8 bases to trimming and J lost 6 bases, with 11 bases between them. The CDR3 has 13 amino acids. The CDR3 nucleotides read TGTGCCAGCGGGAGGGCAGCTAATTCACCCCTCCACTTT. This encodes CASGRAANSPLHF.

This clonotype was recorded at least ten times. The rearrangement joins TRBV19 to TRBJ2-5; TRBD2 matches 11 bases. The CDR3 length is 15 residues. The V and J ends lost 5 bases and 4 bases, in that order; junction bases with no gene match: 6. The V gene's germline CDR1 is LNHDA and CDR2 SQIVND (reference sequence). The CDR3 bases are TGTGCCAGTAGTCCTTCCGGGACTAGCGGAGAGACCCAGTACTTC. Translation: CASSPSGTSGETQYF.

The V gene is TRBV7-2, the J gene TRBJ1-2, with 8 nucleotides matching TRBD1. V gave up 5 bases and J gave up 6 bases; unmatched junction bases: 8. This CDR3 spans 14 amino acids. CDR1 SGHTA and CDR2 FQGNSA come from the germline V gene. The CDR3, as DNA: TGTGCCAGCAGCCCGGGGGACAGGCCAAATGGCTACACCTTC. It is translated as CASSPGDRPNGYTF.

This clonotype occurred many times. The chain carries TRBV29-1 and TRBJ2-7; TRBD1 aligns across 9 bases. The CDR3 is 11 residues long. J lost 7 bases, V lost 7 bases, and 5 bases had no gene match. Germline CDR1 reads SQVTM; CDR2 reads ANQGSEA. CDR3 DNA sequence: TGCAGCGGGGGACAGGGCGGGGAGCAGTACTTC. Translating it yields CSGGQGGEQYF.

V and J are TRBV6-1 and TRBJ1-2; 11 bases line up with TRBD1. The CDR3 loop spans 14 amino acids. Germline-derived CDR1 and CDR2 are MNHNS and SASEGT. Trimming removed 4 bases from V and 7 bases from J; junction bases left unmatched: 5. In nucleotides, the CDR3 is TGTGCCAGCAGTGCTGGACAGGGGGCAGGTGGCTACACCTTC. This codes for CASSAGQGAGGYTF.

This clonotype was detected only once. This sequence joins TRBV20-1 and TRBJ1-4; possibly TRBD1 for D (5 bases). Between the trimmed V and J ends, which lost 7 bases and 7 bases, there was a span of 13 bases. The CDR3 runs 12 residues. Per germline, CDR1 DFQATT and CDR2 SNEGSKA (reference sequence). In nucleotides, the CDR3 is TGCAGTGGGGAAGGGGAGGGTGAAAAACTGTTTTTT. Protein sequence: CSGEGEGEKLFF.

Worth noting for this clonotype: With a much larger clone just one base away, this may be a read error. This rearrangement joins TRBV7-2 to TRBJ1-2; maybe TRBD1 (6 bases). V lost 7 bases and J 7 bases, leaving 19 bases between the germline ends. CDR1 is SGHTA, CDR2 FQGNSA, per germline. This CDR3 has 14 residues. Here the CDR3 reads CASTPLQGSGGYTF. In nucleotides, the CDR3 is TGTGCCAGCACCCCTCTACAGGGATCTGGTGGCTACACCTTC.

Concerning this clonotype itself: A much larger clone differs by one base, so this may be a read error. The rearrangement uses TRBV5-4 and TRBJ1-1, with 9 bases aligning to TRBD1. CDR1 and CDR2 (germline): SGHNT, YYREEE (reference sequence). The V and J ends lost 4 bases and 3 bases, in that order; junction bases with no gene match: 13. This CDR3 contains 17 residues. CDR3 DNA: TGTGCCAGCAGCCTAGGACAGGGGAGCTTGACGGACACTGAAGCTTTCTTT. Its protein product is CASSLGQGSLTDTEAFF.

This clonotype was counted ten times or more. The CDR3 protein is CASSYSRHTEAFF. In DNA, the CDR3 is TGTGCCAGCAGTTACTCGAGGCACACTGAAGCTTTCTTT. The chain carries TRBV6-5 and TRBJ1-1; D is undetermined. The CDR3 has 13 amino acids. Germline V gene sequence: CDR1 MNHEY, CDR2 SVGAGI. Trimming removed 0 bases at V and 3 bases at J, with 5 bases between.